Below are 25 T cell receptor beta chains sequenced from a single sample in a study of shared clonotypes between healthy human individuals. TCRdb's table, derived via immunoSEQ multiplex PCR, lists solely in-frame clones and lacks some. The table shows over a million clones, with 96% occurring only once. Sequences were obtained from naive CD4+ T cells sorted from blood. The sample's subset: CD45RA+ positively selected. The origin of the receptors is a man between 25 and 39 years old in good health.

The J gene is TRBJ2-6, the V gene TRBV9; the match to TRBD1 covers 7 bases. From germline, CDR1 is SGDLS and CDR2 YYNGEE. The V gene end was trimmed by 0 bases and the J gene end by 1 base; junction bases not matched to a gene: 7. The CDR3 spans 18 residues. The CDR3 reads CASSVAGHRGSGANVLTF. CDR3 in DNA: TGTGCCAGCAGCGTAGCTGGACACAGGGGATCTGGGGCCAACGTCCTGACTTTC.

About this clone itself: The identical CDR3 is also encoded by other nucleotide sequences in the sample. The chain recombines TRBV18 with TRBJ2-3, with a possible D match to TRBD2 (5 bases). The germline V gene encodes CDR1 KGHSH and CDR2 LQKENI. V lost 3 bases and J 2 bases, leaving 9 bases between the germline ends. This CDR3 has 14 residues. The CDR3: CASSPSGNTDTQYF. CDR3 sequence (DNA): TGTGCCAGCTCACCGAGCGGTAACACAGATACGCAGTATTTT.

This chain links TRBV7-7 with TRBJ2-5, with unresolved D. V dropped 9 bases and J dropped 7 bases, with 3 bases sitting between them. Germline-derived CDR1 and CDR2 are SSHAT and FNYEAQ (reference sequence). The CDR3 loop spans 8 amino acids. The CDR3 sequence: CASSTQYF. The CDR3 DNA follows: TGTGCCAGTTCGACCCAGTACTTC.

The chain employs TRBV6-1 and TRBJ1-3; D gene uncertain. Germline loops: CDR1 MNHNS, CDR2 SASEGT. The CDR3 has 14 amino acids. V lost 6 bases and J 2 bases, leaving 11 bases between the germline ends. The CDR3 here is CASRSLKTGNTIYF. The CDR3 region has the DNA TGTGCCAGCAGGTCTCTGAAGACTGGAAACACCATATATTTT.

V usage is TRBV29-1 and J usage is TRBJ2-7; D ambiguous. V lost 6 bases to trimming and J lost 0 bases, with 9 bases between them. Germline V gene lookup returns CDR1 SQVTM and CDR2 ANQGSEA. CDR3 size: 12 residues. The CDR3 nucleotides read TGCAGCGTCTCCCAGAGCTCCTACGAGCAGTACTTC. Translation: CSVSQSSYEQYF.

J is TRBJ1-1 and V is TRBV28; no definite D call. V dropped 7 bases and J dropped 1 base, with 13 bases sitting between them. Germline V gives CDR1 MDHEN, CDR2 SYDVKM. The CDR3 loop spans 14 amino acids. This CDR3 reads CASTLLSANTEAFF. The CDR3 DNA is TGTGCCAGCACCTTACTTAGTGCGAACACTGAAGCTTTCTTT. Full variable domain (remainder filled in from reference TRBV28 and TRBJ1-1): DVKVTQSSRYLVKRTGEKVFLECVQDMDHENMFWYRQDPGLGLRLIYFSYDVKMKEKGDIPEGYSVSREKKERFSLILESASTNQTSMYLCASTLLSANTEAFFGQGTRLTVV.

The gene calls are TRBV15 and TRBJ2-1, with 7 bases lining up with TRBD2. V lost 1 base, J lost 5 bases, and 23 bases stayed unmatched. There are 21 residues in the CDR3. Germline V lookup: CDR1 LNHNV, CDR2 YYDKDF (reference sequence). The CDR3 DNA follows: TGTGCCACCAGCAGAGGGCCCCTGGGCGGGAGTTTCCTAGTTGGGCACAATGAGCAGTTCTTC. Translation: CATSRGPLGGSFLVGHNEQFF.

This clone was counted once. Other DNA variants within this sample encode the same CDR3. In DNA, the CDR3 is TGTGCCAGCAGCCCATTGGGACAGGGCTACGAGCAGTACTTC. Its protein is CASSPLGQGYEQYF. The genes are TRBV7-2 and TRBJ2-7, with 9 nucleotides matching TRBD1. Germline V gene data show CDR1 as SGHTA and CDR2 as FQGNSA. V lost 5 bases, J lost 3 bases, and 5 bases stayed unmatched. The CDR3 contains 14 residues.

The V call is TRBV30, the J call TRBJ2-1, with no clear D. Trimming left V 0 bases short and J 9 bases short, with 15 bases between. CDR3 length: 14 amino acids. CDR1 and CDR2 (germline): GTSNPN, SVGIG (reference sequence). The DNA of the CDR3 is TGTGCCTGGAGTGTACCCATTCTAGTCGGTGAGCAGTTCTTC. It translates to CAWSVPILVGEQFF.

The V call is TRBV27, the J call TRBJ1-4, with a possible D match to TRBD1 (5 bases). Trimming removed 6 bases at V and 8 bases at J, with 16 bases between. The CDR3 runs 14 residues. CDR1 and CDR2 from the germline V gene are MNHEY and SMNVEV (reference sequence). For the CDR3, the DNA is TGTGCCAGCAGCCCCATACAGGAGGGAGAAAAACTGTTTTTT. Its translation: CASSPIQEGEKLFF.

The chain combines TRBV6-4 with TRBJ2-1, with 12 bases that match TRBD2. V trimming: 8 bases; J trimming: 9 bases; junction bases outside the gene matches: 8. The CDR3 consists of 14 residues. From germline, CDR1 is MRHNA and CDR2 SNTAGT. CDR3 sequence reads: CASSRTSGIGEQFF. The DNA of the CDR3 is TGTGCCAGCTCCCGGACTAGCGGGATAGGTGAGCAGTTCTTC.

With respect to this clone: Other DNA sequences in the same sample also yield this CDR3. The CDR3 loop is CASSLQGGGTDTQYF. CDR3 DNA sequence: TGTGCCAGCAGTTTGCAGGGCGGGGGCACAGATACGCAGTATTTT. The chain couples TRBV28 to TRBJ2-3, with D perhaps TRBD2 (6 bases). Germline lookup yields CDR1 MDHEN and CDR2 SYDVKM. The CDR3 has 15 residues. Between the trimmed V and J ends, which lost 3 bases and 1 base, there was a span of 11 bases.

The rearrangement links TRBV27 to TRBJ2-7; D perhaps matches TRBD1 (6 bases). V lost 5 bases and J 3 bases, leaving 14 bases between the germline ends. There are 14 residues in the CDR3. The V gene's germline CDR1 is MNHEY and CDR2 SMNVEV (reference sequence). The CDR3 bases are TGTGCCAGCAGTACAATGCAGGGGATCTACGAGCAGTACTTC. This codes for CASSTMQGIYEQYF.

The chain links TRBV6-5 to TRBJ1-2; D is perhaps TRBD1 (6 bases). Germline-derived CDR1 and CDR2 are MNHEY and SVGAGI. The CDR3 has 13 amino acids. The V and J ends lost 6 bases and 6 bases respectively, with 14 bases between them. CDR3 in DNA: TGTGCCAGCAGGGAGGACAGAGTCCATGGCTACACCTTC. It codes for CASREDRVHGYTF.

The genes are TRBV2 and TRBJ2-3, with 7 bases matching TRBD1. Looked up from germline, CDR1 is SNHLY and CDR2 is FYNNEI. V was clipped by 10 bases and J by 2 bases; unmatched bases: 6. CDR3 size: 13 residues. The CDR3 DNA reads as TGTGCCACCGGACAGGAGGTCACAGATACGCAGTATTTT. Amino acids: CATGQEVTDTQYF.

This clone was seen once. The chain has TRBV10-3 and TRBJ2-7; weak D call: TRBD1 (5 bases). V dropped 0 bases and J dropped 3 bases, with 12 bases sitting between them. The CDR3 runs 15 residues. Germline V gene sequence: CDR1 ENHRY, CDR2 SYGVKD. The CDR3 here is CAISESDQGRYEQYF. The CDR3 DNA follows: TGTGCCATCAGTGAGTCGGATCAGGGTCGCTACGAGCAGTACTTC.

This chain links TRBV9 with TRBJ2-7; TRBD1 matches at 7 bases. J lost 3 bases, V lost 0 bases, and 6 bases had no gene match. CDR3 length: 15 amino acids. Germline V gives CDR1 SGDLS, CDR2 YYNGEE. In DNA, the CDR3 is TGTGCCAGCAGCGTAGGTGGGACAGTGAACTACGAGCAGTACTTC. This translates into CASSVGGTVNYEQYF.

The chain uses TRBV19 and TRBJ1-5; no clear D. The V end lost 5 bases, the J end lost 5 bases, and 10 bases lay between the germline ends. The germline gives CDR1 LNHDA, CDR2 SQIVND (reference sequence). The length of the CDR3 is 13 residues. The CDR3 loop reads CASSSPRDQPQHF. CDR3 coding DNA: TGTGCCAGTAGTTCGCCTCGGGATCAGCCCCAGCATTTT.

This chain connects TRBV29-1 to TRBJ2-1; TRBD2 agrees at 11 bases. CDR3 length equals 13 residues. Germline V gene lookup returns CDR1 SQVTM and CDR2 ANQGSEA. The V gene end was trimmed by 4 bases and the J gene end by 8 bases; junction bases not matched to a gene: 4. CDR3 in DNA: TGCAGCGTTGCGACTAGCGGGAACCATGAGCAGTTCTTC. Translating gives CSVATSGNHEQFF.

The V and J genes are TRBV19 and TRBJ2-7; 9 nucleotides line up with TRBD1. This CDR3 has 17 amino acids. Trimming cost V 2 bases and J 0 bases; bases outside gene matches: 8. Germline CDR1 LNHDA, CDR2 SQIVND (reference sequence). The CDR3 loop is CASSIRGTGNPSYEQYF. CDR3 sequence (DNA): TGTGCCAGTAGTATAAGGGGGACAGGGAACCCCTCCTACGAGCAGTACTTC.

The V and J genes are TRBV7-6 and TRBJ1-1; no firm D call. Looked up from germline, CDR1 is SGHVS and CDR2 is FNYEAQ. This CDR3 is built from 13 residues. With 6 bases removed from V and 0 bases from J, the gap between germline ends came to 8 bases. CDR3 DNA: TGTGCCAGCAGTTTACGGTTGAACACTGAAGCTTTCTTT. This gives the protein CASSLRLNTEAFF.

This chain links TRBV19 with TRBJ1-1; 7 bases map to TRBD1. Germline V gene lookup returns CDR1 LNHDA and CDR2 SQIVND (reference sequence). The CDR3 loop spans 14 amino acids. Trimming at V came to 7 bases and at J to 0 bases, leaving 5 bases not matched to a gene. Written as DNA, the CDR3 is TGTGCCAGTAAACAGACAGGGATGAACACTGAAGCTTTCTTT. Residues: CASKQTGMNTEAFF.

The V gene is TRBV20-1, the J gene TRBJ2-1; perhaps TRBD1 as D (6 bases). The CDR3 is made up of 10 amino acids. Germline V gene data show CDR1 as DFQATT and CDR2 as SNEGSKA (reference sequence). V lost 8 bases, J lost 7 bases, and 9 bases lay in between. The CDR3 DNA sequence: TGCAGTACCAGGGGTAATGAGCAGTTCTTC. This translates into CSTRGNEQFF.

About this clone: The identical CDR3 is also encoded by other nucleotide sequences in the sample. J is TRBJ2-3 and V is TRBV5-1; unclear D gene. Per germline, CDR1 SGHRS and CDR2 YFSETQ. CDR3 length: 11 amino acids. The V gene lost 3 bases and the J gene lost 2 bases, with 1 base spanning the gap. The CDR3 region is CASSSTDTQYF. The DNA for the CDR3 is TGCGCCAGCAGCTCCACAGATACGCAGTATTTT.

The CDR3 DNA is TGTGCCAGCAGTGAAGCTGACGGGGGCGGTCAGCCCCAGCATTTT. This gives the protein CASSEADGGGQPQHF. The chain links TRBV6-1 to TRBJ1-5; D is perhaps TRBD1 (6 bases). V lost 0 bases, J lost 6 bases, and 12 bases lay in between. This CDR3 contains 15 residues. From germline, CDR1 is MNHNS and CDR2 SASEGT.